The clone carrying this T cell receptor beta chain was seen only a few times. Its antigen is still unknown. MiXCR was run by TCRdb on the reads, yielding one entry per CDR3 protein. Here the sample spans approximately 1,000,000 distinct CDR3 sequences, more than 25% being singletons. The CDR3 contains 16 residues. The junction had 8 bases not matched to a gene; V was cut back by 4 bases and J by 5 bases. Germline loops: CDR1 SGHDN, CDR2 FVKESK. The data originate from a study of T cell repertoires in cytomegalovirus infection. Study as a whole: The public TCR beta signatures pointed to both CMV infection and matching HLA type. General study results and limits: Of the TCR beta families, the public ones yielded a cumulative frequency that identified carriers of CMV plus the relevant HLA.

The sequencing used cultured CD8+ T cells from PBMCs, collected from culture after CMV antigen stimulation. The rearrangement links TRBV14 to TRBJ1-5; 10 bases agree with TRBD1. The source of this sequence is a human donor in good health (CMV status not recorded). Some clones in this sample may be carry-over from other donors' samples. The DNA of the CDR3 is TGTGCCAGCAGCCGAGGTACCGGGACAGGGGATCAGCCCCAGCATTTT. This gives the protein CASSRGTGTGDQPQHF.